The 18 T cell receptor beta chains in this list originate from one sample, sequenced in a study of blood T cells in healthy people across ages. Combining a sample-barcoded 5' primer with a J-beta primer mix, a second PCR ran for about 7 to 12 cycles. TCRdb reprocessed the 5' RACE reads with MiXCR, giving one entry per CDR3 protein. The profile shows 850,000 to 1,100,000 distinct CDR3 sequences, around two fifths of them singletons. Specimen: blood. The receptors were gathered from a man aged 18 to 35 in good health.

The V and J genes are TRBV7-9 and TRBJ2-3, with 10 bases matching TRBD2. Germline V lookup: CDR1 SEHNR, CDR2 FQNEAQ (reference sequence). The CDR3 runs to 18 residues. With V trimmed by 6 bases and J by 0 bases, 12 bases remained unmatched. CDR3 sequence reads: CASRPLAGIRSSTDTQYF. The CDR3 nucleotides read TGTGCCAGCAGGCCACTAGCGGGGATTAGGTCGAGCACAGATACGCAGTATTTT.

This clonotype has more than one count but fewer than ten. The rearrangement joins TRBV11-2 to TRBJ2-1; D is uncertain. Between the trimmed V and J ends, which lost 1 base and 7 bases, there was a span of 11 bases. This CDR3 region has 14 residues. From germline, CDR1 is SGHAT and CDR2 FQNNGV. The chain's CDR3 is CASSLARQRNEQFF. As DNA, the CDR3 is TGTGCCAGCAGCTTAGCACGGCAGAGAAATGAGCAGTTCTTC. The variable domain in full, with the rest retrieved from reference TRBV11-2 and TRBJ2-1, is EAGVAQSPRYKIIEKRQSVAFWCNPISGHATLYWYQQILGQGPKLLIQFQNNGVVDDSQLPKDRFSAERLKGVDSTLKIQPAKLEDSAVYLCASSLARQRNEQFFGPGTRLTVL.

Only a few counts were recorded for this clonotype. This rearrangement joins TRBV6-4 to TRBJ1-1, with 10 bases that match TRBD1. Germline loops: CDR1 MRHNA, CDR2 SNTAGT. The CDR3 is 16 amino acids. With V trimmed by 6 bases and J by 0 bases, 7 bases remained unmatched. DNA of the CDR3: TGTGCCAGCAGCCAAAGGACAGGGGGACTGAACACTGAAGCTTTCTTT. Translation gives CASSQRTGGLNTEAFF.

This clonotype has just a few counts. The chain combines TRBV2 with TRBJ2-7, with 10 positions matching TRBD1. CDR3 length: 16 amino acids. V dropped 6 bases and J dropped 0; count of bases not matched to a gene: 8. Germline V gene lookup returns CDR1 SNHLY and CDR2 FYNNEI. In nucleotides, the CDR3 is TGTGCCAGCAGCGGGGACAGGGGTACAAGCTCCTACGAGCAGTACTTC. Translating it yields CASSGDRGTSSYEQYF.

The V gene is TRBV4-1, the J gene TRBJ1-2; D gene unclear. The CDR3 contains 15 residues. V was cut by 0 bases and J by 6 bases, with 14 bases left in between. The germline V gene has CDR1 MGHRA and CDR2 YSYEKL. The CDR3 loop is CASSQEGPGTDGYTF. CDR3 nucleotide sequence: TGCGCCAGCAGCCAAGAGGGCCCGGGAACGGATGGCTACACCTTC.

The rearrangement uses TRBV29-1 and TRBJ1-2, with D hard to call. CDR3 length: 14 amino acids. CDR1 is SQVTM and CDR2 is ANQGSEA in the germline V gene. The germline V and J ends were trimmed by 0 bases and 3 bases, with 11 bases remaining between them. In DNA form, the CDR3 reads TGCAGCGTTGAAGATCGGGAGCGACACTATGGCTACACCTTC. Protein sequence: CSVEDRERHYGYTF.

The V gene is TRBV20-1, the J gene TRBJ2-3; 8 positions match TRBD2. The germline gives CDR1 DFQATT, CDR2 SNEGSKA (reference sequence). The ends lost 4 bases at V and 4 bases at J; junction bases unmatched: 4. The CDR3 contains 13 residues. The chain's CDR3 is CSATSGGPDTQYF. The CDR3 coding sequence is TGCAGTGCTACAAGCGGGGGCCCAGATACGCAGTATTTT.

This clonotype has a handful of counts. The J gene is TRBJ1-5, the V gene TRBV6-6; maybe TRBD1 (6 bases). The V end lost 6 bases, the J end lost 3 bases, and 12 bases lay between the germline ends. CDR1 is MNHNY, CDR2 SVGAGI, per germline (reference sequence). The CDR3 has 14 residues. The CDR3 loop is CASSPGQNNQPQHF. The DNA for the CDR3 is TGTGCCAGCAGCCCTGGACAGAACAATCAGCCCCAGCATTTT.

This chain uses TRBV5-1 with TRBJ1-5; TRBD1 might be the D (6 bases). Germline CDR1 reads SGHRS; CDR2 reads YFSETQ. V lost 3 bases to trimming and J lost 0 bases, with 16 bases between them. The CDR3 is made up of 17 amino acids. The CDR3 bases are TGCGCCAGCAGCTCCTTACCATTGACAGGTAGCAATCAGCCCCAGCATTTT. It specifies CASSSLPLTGSNQPQHF.

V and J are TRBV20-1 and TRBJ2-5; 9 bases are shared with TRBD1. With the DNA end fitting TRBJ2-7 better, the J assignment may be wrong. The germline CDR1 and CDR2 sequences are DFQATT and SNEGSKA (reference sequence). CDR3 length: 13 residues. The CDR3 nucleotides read TGCAGTGCTCCGGGGGACAGGGTAGACGAGCAGTACTTC. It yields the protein CSAPGDRVDEQYF.

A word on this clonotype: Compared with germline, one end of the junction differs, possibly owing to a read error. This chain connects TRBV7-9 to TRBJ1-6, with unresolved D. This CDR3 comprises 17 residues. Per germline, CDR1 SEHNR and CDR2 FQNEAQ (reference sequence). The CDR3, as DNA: TGTGCCTGCAGCCCCCACGATGCGTCCGGTTCGAAATCACCCCCCCACTTT. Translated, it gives CACSPHDASGSKSPPHF.

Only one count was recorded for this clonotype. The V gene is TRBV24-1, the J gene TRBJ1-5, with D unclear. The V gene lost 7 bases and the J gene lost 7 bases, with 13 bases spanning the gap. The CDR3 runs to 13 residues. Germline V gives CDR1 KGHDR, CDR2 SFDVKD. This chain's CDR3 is CATRKGPGQPQHF. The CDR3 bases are TGTGCCACCAGGAAGGGCCCGGGCCAGCCCCAGCATTTT.

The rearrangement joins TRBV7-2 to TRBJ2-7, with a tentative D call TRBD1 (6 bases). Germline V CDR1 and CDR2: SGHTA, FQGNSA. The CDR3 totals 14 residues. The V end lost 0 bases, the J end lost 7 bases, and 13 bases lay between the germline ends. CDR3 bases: TGTGCCAGCAGCTTAGCGGGACAACGTAATGAGCAGTACTTC. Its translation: CASSLAGQRNEQYF.

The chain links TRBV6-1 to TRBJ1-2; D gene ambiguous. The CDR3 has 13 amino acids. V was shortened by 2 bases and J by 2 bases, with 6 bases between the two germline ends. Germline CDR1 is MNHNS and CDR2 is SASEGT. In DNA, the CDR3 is TGTGCCAGCAGTGAAACTATCAACTATGGCTACACCTTC. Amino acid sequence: CASSETINYGYTF.

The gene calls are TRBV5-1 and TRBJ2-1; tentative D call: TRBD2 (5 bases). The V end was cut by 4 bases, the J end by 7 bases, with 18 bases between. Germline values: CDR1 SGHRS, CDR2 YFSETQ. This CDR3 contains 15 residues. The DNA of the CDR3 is TGCGCCAGCAGCCCCCGCCGGGGAGAAGGTAATGAGCAGTTCTTC. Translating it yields CASSPRRGEGNEQFF.

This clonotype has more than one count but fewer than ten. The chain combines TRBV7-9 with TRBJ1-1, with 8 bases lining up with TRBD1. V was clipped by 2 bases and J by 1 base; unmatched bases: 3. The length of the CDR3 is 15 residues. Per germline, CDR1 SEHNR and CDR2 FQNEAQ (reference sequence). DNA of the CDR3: TGTGCCAGCAGCTTAAAAGGGACAGGGAACACTGAAGCTTTCTTT. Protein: CASSLKGTGNTEAFF.

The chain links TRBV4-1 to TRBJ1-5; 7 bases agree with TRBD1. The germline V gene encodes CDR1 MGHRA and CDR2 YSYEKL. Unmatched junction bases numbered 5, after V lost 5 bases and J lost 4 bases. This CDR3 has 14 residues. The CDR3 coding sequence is TGCGCCAGCAGCGAGGGACAGAAAAATCAGCCCCAGCATTTT. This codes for CASSEGQKNQPQHF.

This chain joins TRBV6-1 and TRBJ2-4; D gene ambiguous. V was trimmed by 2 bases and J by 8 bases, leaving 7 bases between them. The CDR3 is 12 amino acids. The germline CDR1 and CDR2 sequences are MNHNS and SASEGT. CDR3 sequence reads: CASSEMWDIQYF. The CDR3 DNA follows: TGTGCCAGCAGTGAAATGTGGGACATTCAGTACTTC.